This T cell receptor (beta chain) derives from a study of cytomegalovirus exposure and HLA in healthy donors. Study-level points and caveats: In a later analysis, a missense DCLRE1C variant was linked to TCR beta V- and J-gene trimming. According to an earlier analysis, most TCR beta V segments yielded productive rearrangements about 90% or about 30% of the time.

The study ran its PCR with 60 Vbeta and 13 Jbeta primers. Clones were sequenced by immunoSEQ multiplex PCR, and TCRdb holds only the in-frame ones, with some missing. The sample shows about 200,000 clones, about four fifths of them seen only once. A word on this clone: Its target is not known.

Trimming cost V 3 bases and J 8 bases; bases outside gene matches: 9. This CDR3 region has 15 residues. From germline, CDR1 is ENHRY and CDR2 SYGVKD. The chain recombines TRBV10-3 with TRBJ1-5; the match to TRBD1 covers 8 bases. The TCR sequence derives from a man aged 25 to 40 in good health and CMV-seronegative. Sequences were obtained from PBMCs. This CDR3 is CAISDGQGPLEPQHF. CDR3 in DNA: TGTGCCATCAGTGATGGACAGGGCCCTCTAGAGCCCCAGCATTTT.